This T cell receptor (beta chain) was identified during a study of T cells expressing NK-cell markers. CDR1 is MNHEY, CDR2 SVGAGI, per germline. There are 19 residues in the CDR3. With the 5' RACE reads reprocessed, TCRdb shows one record per CDR3 protein and no DNA. This repertoire comprises roughly 420,000 distinct CDR3 sequences; its ten largest clones make up 7.3%. The specimen was blood T cells: a sorted CD56 or NKG2C T cell subset, CD4+ or CD8+ T cells, or bulk PBMC T cells (not recorded which). The rearrangement links TRBV6-5 to TRBJ2-7; as DNA is missing, the TRBD1 call by TCRdb cannot be tested. This sequence was found in a woman between 18 and 75 years old in good health. The CDR3 reads CASSYRDLTPSGSSYEQYF.